One TCR beta chain is described in this entry. CDR3 length equals 11 residues. Germline V gives CDR1 SQVTM, CDR2 ANQGSEA. V was trimmed by 7 bases and J by 8 bases, leaving 11 bases between them. This sample is drawn from a study of blood T cell repertoires in COVID-19. For the study at large: Italy, Spain and the United States were the sources of the convalescent and acute COVID-19 samples. T cells, B-cell-depleted T cells, or PBMCs supplied cDNA or gDNA.

Authors' processing steps: The assay estimated nucleated cells by amplifying reference gene primers. The method was immunoSEQ multiplex PCR; TCRdb's version includes in-frame clones alone and lacks a portion of them. V and J calls and clone size follow that table, whereas D and trimming were derived from the DNA. This sample has 20,000 to 25,000 clones; about 80% occur once, and the top ten carry around 48%. The sequenced sample was peripheral blood. The chain uses TRBV29-1 and TRBJ1-4; tentative D call: TRBD1 (5 bases). The sequence came from a man aged 70-80 years with acute or convalescent COVID-19. This chain's CDR3 is CSAWDSEKLFF. The CDR3 nucleotides are TGCAGCGCCTGGGACTCGGAAAAACTGTTTTTT.